This T cell receptor beta chain was retrieved from a study of blood T cell repertoires in COVID-19. The repertoire was sequenced with immunoSEQ multiplex PCR; TCRdb's copy has only in-frame clones and lacks some. The sample has fewer than 300,000 clones; 86% are singletons. The germline V gene encodes CDR1 SNHLY and CDR2 FYNNEI. This CDR3 spans 12 amino acids. Trimming stripped 11 bases from V and 6 bases from J, with 13 bases between. The V and J genes are TRBV2 and TRBJ1-4, with D tentatively TRBD1 (6 bases). What was sequenced was peripheral blood. This receptor was identified in a man in his forties or fifties who had recovered from COVID-19. The CDR3 loop is CASGTQYEKLFF. The CDR3 DNA reads TGTGCCTCCGGGACACAATATGAAAAACTGTTTTTT.